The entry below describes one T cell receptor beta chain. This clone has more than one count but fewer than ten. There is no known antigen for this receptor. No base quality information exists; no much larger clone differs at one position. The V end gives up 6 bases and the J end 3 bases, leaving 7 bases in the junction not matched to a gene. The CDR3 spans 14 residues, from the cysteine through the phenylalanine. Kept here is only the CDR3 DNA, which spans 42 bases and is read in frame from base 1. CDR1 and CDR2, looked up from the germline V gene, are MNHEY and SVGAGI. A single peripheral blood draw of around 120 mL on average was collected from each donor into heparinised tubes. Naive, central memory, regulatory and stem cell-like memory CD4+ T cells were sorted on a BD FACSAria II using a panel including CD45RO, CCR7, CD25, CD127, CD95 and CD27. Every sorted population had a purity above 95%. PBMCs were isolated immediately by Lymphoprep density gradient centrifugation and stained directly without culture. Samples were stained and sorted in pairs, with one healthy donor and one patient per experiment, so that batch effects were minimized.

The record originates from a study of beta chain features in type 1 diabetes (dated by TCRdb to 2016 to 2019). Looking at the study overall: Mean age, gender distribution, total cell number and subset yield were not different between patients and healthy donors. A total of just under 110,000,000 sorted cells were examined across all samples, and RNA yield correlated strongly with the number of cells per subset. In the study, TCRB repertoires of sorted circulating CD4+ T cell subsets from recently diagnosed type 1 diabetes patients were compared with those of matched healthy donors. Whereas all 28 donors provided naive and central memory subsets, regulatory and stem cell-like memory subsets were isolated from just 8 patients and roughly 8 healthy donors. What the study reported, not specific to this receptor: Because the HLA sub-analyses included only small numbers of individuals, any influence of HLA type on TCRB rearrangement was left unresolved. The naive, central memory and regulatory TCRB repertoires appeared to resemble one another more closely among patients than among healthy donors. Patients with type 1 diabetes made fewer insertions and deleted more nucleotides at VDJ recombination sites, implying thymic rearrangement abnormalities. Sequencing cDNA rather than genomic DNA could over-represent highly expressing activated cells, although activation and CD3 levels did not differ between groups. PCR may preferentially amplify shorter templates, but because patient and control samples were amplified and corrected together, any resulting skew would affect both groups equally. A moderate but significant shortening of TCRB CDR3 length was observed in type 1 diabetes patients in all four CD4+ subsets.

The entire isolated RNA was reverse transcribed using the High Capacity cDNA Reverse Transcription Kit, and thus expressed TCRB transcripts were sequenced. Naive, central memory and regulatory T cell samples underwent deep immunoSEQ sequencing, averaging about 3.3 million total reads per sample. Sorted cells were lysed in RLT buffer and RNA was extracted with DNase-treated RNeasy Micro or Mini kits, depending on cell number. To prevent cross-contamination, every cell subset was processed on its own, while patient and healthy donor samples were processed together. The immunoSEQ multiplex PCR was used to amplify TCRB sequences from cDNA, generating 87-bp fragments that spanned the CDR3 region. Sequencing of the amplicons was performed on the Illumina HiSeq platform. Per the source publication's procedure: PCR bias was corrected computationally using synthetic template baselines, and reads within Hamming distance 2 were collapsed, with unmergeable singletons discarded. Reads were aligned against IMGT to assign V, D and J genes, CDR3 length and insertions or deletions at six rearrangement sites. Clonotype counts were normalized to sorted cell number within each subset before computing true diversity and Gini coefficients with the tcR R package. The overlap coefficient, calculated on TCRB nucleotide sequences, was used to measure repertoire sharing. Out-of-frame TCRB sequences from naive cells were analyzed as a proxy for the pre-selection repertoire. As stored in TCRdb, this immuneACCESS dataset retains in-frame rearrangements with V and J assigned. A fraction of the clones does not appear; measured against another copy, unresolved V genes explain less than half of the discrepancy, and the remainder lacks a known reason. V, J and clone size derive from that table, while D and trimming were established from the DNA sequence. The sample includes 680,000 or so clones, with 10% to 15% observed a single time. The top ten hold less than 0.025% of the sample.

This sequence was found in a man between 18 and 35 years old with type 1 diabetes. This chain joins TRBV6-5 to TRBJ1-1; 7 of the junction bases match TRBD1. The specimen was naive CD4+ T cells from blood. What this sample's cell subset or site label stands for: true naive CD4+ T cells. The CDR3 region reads CASRPPRGDTEAFF. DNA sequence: TGTGCCAGCAGACCTCCCAGGGGGGACACTGAAGCTTTCTTT.